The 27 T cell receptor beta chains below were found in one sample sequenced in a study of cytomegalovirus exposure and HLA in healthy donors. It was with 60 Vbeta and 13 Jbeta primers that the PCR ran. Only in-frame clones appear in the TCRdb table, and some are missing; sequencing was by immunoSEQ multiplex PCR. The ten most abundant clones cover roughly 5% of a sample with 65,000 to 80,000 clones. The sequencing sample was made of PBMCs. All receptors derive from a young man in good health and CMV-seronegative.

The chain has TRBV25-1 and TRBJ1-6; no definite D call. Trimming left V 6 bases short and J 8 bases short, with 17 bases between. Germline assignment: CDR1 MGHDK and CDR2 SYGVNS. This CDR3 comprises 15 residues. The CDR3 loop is CASSNWNSLYSPLHF. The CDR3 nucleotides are TGTGCCAGCAGCAATTGGAACAGTTTGTATTCACCCCTCCACTTT.

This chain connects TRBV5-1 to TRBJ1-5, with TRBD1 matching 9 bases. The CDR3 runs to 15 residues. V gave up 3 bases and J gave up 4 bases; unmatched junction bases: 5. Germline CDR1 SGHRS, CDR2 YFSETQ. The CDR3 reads CASSSGQGPNQPQHF. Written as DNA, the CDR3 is TGCGCCAGCAGCTCCGGACAGGGGCCAAATCAGCCCCAGCATTTT.

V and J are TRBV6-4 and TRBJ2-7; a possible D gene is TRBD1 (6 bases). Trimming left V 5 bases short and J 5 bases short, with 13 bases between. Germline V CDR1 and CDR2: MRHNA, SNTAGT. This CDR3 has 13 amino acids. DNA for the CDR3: TGTGCCAGCAGTAACAGGGTATCCCACGAGCAGTACTTC. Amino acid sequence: CASSNRVSHEQYF.

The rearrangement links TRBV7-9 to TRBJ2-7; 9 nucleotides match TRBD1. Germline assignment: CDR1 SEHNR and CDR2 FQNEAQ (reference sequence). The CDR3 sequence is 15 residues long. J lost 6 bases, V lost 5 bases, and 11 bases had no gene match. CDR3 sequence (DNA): TGTGCCAGCAGCCGGAGCCGGACAGGGGCGTCCGAGCAGTACTTC. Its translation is CASSRSRTGASEQYF.

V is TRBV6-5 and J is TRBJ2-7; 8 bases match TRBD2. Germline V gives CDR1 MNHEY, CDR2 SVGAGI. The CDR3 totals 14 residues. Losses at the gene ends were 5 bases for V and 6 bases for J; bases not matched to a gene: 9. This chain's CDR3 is CASSGRGDGGEQYF. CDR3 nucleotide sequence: TGTGCCAGCAGTGGGCGGGGGGACGGGGGCGAGCAGTACTTC.

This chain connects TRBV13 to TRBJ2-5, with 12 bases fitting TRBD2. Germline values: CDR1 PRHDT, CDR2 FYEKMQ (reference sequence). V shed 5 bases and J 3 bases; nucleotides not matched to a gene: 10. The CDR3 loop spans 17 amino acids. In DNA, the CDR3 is TGTGCCAGCAGCAGAGGACTAGCGGGATTTCGCGAAGAGACCCAGTACTTC. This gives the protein CASSRGLAGFREETQYF.

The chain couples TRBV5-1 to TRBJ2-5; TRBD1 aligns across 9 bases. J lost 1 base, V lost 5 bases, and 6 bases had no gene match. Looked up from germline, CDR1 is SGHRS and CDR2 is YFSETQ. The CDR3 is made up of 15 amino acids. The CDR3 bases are TGCGCCAGCAGATTAGACAGGGGGATCCAAGAGACCCAGTACTTC. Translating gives CASRLDRGIQETQYF.

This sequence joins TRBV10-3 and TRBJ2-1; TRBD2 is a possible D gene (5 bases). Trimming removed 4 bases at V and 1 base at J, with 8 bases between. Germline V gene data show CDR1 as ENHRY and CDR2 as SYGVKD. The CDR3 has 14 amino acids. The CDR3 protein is CAISGEGSYNEQFF. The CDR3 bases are TGTGCCATCAGTGGAGAGGGATCCTACAATGAGCAGTTCTTC.

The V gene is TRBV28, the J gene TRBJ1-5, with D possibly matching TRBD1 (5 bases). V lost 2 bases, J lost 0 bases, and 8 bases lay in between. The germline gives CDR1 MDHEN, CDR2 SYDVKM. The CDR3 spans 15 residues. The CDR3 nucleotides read TGTGCCAGCAGTTTAGGGGCACATAGCAATCAGCCCCAGCATTTT. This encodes CASSLGAHSNQPQHF.

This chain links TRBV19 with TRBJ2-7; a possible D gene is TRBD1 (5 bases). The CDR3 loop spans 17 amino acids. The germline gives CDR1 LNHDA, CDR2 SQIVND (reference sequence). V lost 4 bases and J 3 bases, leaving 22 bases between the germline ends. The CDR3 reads CASSKGPAGPNRYEQYF. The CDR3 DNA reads TGTGCCAGTAGTAAAGGCCCGGCAGGGCCAAACCGCTACGAGCAGTACTTC.

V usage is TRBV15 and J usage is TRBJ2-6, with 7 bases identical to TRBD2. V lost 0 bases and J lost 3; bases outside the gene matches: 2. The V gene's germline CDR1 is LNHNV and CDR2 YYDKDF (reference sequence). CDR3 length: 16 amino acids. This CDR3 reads CATSRDGGGGANVLTF. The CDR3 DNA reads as TGTGCCACCAGCAGAGATGGGGGGGGTGGGGCCAACGTCCTGACTTTC.

CDR3 region: CASSLGTSGSAYEQYF. In DNA, the CDR3 is TGTGCCAGCAGCTTGGGGACTAGCGGGAGTGCTTACGAGCAGTACTTC. The rearrangement uses TRBV7-9 and TRBJ2-7; 14 bases agree with TRBD2. There are 16 residues in the CDR3. Trimming at V came to 3 bases and at J to 4 bases, leaving 5 bases not matched to a gene. Germline CDR1 and CDR2: SEHNR and FQNEAQ (reference sequence). The whole variable domain, filled in from reference TRBV7-9 and TRBJ2-7, reads DTGVSQNPRHKITKRGQNVTFRCDPISEHNRLYWYRQTLGQGPEFLTYFQNEAQLEKSRLLSDRFSAERPKGSFSTLEIQRTEQGDSAMYLCASSLGTSGSAYEQYFGPGTRLTVT.

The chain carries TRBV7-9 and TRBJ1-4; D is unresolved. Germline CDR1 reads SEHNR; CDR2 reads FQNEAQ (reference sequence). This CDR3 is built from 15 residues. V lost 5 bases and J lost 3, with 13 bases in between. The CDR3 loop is CASSLRLNANEKLFF. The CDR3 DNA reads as TGTGCCAGCAGCCTCAGGCTAAACGCTAATGAAAAACTGTTTTTT.

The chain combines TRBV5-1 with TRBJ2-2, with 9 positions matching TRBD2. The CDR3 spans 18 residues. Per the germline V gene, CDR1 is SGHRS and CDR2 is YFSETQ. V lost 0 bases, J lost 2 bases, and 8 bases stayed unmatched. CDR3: CASSLEGSGRGNTGELFF. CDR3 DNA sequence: TGCGCCAGCAGCTTGGAGGGTAGCGGGAGAGGTAACACCGGGGAGCTGTTTTTT. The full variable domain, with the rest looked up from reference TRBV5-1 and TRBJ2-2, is KAGVTQTPRYLIKTRGQQVTLSCSPISGHRSVSWYQQTPGQGLQFLFEYFSETQRNKGNFPGRFSGRQFSNSRSEMNVSTLELGDSALYLCASSLEGSGRGNTGELFFGEGSRLTVL.

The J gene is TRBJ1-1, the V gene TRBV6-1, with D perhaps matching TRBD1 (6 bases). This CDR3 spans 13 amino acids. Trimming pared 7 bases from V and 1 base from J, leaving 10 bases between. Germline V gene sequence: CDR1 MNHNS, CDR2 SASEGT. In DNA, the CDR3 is TGTGCCAGCAATTCGGGACAGAACACTGAAGCTTTCTTT. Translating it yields CASNSGQNTEAFF.

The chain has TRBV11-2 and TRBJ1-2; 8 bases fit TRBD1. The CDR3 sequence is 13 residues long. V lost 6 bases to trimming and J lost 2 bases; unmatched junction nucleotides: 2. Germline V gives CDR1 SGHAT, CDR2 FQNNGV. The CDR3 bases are TGTGCCAGCAGTAGGACAGGGAACTATGGCTACACCTTC. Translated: CASSRTGNYGYTF.

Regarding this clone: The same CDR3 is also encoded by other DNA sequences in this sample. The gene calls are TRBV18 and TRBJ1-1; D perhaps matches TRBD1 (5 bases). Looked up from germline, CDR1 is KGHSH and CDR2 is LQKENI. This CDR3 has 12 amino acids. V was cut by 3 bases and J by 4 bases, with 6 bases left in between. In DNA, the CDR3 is TGTGCCAGCTCACCCCAGGGCACTGAAGCTTTCTTT. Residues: CASSPQGTEAFF.

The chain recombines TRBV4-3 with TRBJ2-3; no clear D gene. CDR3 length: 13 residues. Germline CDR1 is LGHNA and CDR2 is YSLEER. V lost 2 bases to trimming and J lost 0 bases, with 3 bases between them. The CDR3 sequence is CASSQQSTDTQYF. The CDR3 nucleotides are TGCGCCAGCAGCCAACAGAGCACAGATACGCAGTATTTT.

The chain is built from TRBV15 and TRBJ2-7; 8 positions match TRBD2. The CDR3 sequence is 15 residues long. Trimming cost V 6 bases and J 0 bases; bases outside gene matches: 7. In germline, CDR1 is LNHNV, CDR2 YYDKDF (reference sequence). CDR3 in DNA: TGTGCCACCAGGGCCACTAGCGGAAGCTCCTACGAGCAGTACTTC. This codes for CATRATSGSSYEQYF.

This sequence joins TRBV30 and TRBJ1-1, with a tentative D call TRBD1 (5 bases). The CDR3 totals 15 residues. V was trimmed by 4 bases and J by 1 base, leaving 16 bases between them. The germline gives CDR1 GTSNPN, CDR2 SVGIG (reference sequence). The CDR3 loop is CAWMGGWNGNTEAFF. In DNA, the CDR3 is TGTGCCTGGATGGGGGGATGGAACGGGAACACTGAAGCTTTCTTT.

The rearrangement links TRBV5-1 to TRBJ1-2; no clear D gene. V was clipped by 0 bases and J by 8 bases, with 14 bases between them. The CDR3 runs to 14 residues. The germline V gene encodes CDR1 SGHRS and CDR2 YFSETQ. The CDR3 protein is CASSLGLGSEGYTF. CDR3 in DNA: TGCGCCAGCAGCTTGGGTTTAGGTTCGGAGGGCTACACCTTC.

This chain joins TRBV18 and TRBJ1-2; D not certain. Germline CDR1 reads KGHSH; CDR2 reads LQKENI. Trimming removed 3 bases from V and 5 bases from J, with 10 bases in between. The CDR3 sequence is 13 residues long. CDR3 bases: TGTGCCAGCTCACCGGAGAGAGGGTATGGCTACACCTTC. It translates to CASSPERGYGYTF.

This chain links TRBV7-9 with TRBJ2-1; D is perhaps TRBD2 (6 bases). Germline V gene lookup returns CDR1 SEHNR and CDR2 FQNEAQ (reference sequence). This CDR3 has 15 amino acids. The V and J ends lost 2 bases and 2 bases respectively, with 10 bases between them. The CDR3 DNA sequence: TGTGCCAGCAGCTTATACGCGGGGACCTACAATGAGCAGTTCTTC. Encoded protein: CASSLYAGTYNEQFF.

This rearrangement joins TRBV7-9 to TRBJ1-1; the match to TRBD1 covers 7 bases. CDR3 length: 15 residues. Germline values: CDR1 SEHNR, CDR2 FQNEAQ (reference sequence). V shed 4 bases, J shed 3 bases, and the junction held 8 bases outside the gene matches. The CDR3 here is CASSSHRGLDTEAFF. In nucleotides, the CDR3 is TGTGCCAGCAGCTCCCACAGGGGCCTTGACACTGAAGCTTTCTTT.

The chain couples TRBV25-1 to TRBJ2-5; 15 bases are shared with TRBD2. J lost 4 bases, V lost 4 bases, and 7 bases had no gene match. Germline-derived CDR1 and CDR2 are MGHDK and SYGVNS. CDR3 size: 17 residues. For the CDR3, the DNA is TGTGCCAGCAGTGCGGGGGTGGGACTAGCGGGAGGAGAGACCCAGTACTTC. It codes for CASSAGVGLAGGETQYF.

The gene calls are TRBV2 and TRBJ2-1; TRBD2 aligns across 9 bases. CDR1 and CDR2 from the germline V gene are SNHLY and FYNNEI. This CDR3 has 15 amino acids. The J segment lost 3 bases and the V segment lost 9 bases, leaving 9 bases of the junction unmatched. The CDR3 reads CASRKRGANYNEQFF. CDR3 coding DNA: TGTGCCAGTCGCAAGCGGGGGGCGAACTACAATGAGCAGTTCTTC.

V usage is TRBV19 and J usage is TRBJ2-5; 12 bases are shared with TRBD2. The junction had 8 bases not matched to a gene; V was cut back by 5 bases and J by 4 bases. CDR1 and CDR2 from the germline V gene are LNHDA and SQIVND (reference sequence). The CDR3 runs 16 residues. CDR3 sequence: CASSVRLAGEIETQYF. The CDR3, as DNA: TGTGCCAGTAGTGTACGACTAGCGGGGGAGATAGAGACCCAGTACTTC.